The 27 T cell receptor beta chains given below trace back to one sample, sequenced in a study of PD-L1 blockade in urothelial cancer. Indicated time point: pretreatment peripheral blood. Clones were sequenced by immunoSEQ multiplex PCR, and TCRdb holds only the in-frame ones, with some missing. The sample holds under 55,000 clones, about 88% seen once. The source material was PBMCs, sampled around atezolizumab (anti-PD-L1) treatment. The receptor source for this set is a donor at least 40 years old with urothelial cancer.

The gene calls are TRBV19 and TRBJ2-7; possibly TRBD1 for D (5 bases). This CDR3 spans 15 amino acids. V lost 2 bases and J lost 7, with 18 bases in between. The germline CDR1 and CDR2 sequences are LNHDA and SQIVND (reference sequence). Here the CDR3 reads CASSIMGQAGGEQYF. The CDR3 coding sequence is TGTGCCAGTAGTATAATGGGGCAGGCTGGTGGGGAGCAGTACTTC. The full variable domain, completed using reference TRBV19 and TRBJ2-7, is DGGITQSPKYLFRKEGQNVTLSCEQNLNHDAMYWYRQDPGQGLRLIYYSQIVNDFQKGDIAEGYSVSREKKESFPLTVTSAQKNPTAFYLCASSIMGQAGGEQYFGPGTRLTVT.

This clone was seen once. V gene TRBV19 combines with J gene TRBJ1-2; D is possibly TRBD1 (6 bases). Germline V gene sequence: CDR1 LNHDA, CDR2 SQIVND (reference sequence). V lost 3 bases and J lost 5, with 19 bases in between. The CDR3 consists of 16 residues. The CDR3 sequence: CASSMVGAGSGYGYTF. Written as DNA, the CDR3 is TGTGCCAGTAGTATGGTGGGGGCTGGGTCGGGGTATGGCTACACCTTC.

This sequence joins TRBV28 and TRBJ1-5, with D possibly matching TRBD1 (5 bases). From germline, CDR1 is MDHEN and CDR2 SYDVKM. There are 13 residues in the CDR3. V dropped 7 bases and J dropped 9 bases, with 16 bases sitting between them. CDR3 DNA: TGTGCCAGCATAGCGGGGACTCGAGGGCCCCAGCATTTT. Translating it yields CASIAGTRGPQHF. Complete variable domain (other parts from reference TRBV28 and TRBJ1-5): DVKVTQSSRYLVKRTGEKVFLECVQDMDHENMFWYRQDPGLGLRLIYFSYDVKMKEKGDIPEGYSVSREKKERFSLILESASTNQTSMYLCASIAGTRGPQHFGDGTRLSIL.

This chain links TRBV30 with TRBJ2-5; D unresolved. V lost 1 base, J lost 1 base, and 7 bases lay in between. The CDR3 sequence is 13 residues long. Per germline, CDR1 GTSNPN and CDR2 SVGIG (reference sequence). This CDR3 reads CAWSGWAQETQYF. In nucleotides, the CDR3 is TGTGCCTGGAGTGGGTGGGCCCAAGAGACCCAGTACTTC.

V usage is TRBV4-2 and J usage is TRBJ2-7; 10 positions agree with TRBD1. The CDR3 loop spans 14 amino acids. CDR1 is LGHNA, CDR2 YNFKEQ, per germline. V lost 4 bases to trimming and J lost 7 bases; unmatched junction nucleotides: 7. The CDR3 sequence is CASSLGQGLGEQYF. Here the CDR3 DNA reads TGTGCCAGCAGCCTGGGACAGGGGTTGGGGGAGCAGTACTTC.

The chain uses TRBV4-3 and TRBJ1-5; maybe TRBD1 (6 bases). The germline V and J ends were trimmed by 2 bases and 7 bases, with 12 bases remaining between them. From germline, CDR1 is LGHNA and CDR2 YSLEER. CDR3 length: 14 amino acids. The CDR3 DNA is TGCGCCAGCAGCCAAACCCAGGGGTGGCAGCCCCAGCATTTT. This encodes CASSQTQGWQPQHF.

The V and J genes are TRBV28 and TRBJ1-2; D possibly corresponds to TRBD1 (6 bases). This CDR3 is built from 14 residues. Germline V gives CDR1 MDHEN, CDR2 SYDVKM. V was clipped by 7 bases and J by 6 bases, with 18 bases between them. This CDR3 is CASNPGQHPNGYTF. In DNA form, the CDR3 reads TGTGCCAGCAACCCAGGACAGCACCCCAATGGCTACACCTTC.

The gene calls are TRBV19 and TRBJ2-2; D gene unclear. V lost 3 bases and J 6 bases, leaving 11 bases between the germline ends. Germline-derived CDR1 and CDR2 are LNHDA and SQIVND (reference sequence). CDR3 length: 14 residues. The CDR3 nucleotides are TGTGCCAGTAGTATCTTAGGTAGCTCCGGGGAGCTGTTTTTT. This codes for CASSILGSSGELFF.

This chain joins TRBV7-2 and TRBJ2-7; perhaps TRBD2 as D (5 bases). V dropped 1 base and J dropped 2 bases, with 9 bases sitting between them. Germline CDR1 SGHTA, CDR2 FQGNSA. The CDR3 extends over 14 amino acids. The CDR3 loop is CASSLGGGPYEQYF. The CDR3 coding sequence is TGTGCCAGCAGCTTAGGAGGAGGTCCCTACGAGCAGTACTTC.

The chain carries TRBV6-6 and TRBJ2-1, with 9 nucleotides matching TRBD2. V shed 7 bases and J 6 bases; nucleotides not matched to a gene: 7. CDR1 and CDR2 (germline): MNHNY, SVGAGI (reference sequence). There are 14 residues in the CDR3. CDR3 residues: CASTSAGGVNEQFF. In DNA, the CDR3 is TGTGCCAGCACGTCGGCGGGAGGGGTCAATGAGCAGTTCTTC.

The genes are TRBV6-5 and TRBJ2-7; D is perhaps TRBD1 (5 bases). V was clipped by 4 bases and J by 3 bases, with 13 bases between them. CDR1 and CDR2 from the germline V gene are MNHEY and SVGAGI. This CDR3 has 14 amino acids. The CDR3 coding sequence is TGTGCCAGCAGTTCGCCTGCCAGGGACTACGAGCAGTACTTC. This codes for CASSSPARDYEQYF.

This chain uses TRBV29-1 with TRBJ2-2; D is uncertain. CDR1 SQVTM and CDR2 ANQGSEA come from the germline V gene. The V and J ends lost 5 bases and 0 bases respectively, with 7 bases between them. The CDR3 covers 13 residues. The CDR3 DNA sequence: TGCAGCGTTCGGGTCGCGAACACCGGGGAGCTGTTTTTT. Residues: CSVRVANTGELFF.

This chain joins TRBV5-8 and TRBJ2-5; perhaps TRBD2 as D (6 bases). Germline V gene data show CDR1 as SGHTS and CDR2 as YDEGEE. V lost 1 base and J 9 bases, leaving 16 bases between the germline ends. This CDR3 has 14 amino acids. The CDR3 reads CASSLWADWGAQYF. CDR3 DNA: TGTGCCAGCAGCTTGTGGGCAGACTGGGGGGCCCAGTACTTC.

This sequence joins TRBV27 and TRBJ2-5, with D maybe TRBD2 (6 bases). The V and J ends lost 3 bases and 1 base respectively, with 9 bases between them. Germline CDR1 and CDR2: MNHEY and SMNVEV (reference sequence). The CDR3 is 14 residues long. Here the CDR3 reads CASSFAGRQETQYF. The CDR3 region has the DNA TGTGCCAGCAGTTTCGCGGGACGCCAAGAGACCCAGTACTTC.

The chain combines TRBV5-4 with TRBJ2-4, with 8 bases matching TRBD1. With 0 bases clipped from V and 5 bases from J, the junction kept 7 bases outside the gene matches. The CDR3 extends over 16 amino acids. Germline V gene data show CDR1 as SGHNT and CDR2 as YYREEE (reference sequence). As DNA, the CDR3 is TGTGCCAGCAGCTTGGCCGGTACAGGGGGGCAAAACATTCAGTACTTC. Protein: CASSLAGTGGQNIQYF.

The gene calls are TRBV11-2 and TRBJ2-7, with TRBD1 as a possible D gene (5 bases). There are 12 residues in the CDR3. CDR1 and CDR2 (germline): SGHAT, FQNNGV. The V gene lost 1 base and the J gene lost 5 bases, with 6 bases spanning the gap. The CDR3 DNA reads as TGTGCCAGCAGCTTAGCAGGGCACGAGCAGTACTTC. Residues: CASSLAGHEQYF.

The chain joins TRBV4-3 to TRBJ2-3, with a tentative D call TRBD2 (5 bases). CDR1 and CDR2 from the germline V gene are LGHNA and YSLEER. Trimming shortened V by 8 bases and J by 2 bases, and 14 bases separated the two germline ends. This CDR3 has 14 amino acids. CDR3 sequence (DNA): TGCGCCAGCCCAGAGTTCGGGGTCACAGATACGCAGTATTTT. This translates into CASPEFGVTDTQYF.

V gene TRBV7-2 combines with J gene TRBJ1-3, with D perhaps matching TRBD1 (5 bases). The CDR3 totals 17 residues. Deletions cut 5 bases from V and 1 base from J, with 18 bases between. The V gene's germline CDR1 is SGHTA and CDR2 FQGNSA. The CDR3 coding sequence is TGTGCCAGCAGCCTAGGACCGGGACTTGGGTCTGGAAACACCATATATTTT. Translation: CASSLGPGLGSGNTIYF. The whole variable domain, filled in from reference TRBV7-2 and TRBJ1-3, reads GAGVSQSPSNKVTEKGKDVELRCDPISGHTALYWYRQSLGQGLEFLIYFQGNSAPDKSGLPSDRFSAERTGGSVSTLTIQRTQQEDSAVYLCASSLGPGLGSGNTIYFGEGSWLTVV.

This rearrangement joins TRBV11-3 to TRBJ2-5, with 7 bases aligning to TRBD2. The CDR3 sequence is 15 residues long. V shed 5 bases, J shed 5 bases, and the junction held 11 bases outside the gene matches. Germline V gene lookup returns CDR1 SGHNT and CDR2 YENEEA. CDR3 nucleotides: TGTGCCAGCAGCCCCGGACTAGTTGGTGGGGAGACCCAGTACTTC. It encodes CASSPGLVGGETQYF. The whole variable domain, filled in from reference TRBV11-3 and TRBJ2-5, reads EAGVVQSPRYKIIEKKQPVAFWCNPISGHNTLYWYLQNLGQGPELLIRYENEEAVDDSQLPKDRFSAERLKGVDSTLKIQPAELGDSAVYLCASSPGLVGGETQYFGPGTRLLVL.

The CDR3 DNA reads TGTGCCAGTAGTTGGGGGGAGGGCCGTGAGACCCAGTACTTC. The encoded protein is CASSWGEGRETQYF. The chain couples TRBV19 to TRBJ2-5; 7 bases match TRBD2. This CDR3 is built from 14 residues. Germline V gene sequence: CDR1 LNHDA, CDR2 SQIVND (reference sequence). After removal of 5 bases from V and 5 bases from J, the junction contained 8 bases not matched to a gene.

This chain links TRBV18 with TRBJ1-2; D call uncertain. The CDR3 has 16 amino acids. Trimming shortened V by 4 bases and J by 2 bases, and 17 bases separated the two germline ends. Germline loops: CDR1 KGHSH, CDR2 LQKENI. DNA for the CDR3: TGTGCCAGCTCACGGTACCTAGAGACGGAAAACTATGGCTACACCTTC. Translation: CASSRYLETENYGYTF.

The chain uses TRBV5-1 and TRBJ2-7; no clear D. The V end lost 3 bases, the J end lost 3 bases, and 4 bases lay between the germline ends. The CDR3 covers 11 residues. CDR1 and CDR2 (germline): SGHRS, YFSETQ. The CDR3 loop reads CASSSNYEQYF. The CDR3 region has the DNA TGCGCCAGCAGCTCCAACTACGAGCAGTACTTC.

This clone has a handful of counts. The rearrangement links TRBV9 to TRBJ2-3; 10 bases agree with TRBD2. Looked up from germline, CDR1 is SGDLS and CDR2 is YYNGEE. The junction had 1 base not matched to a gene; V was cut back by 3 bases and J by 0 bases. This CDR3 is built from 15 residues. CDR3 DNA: TGTGCCAGCAGCGCTAGCGGGAGCAGCACAGATACGCAGTATTTT. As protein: CASSASGSSTDTQYF.

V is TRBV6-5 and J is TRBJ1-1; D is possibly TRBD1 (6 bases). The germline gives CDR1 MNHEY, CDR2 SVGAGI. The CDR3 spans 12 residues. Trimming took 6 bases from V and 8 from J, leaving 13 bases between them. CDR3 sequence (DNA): TGTGCCAGCAGAACCGGGACAAGAGAAGCTTTCTTT. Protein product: CASRTGTREAFF.

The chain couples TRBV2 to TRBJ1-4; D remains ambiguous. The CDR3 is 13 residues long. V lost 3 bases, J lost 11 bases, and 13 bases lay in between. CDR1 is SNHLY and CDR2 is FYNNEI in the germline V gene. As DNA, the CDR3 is TGTGCCAGCAGTGAGGGCCAATCCCGCAAACTGTTTTTT. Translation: CASSEGQSRKLFF.

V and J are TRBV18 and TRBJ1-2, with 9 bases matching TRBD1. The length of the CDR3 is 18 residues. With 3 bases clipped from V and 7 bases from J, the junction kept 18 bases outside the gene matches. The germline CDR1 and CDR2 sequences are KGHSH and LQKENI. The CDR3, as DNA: TGTGCCAGCTCACCCCGGTCCCATACAGGGGGCGAGAAACTTGGCTACACCTTC. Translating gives CASSPRSHTGGEKLGYTF.

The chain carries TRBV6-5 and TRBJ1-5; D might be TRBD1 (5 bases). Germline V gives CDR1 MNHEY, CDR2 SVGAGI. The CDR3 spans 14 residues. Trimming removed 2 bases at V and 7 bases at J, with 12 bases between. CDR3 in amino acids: CASSYGGEGQPQHF. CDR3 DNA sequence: TGTGCCAGCAGTTACGGGGGGGAGGGGCAGCCCCAGCATTTT.